A single sample is the source of the 29 T cell receptor beta chains below, sequenced in a study of spatial heterogeneity in lung cancer. Study results and caveats: Counts of expanded intratumoral alpha and beta TCRs tracked tumor mutation counts.

Time point described: sample taken at primary tumor resection. These TCRs are of unknown antigen specificity. Each CDR3 protein gets one entry after TCRdb re-called the 5' RACE reads with MiXCR. This table has several thousand distinct CDR3 sequences, roughly 22% appearing once. The specimen was lung tumor tissue, collected at surgery. Every receptor here comes from a male donor with early-stage non-small cell lung cancer.

The rearrangement joins TRBV6-1 to TRBJ1-5; D possibly corresponds to TRBD1 (5 bases). CDR1 MNHNS and CDR2 SASEGT come from the germline V gene. Trimming took off 6 bases at V and 2 bases at J, with 17 bases between the two ends. This CDR3 spans 16 amino acids. CDR3 sequence (DNA): TGTGCCAGCAGGCCGAGCGGGGGAAGGGGCAATCAGCCCCAGCATTTT. This sequence encodes CASRPSGGRGNQPQHF.

This clonotype is termed medium-sized. The chain employs TRBV7-2 and TRBJ2-4; TRBD1 matches at 7 bases. V was pared by 3 bases and J by 4 bases, with 3 bases of the junction left unmatched. In germline, CDR1 is SGHTA, CDR2 FQGNSA. The CDR3 runs 14 residues. The DNA of the CDR3 is TGTGCCAGCAGCTTCGACAGGGTAAAAAACATTCAGTACTTC. This encodes CASSFDRVKNIQYF.

This clonotype appeared a few times. V is TRBV9 and J is TRBJ2-2; D uncertain. The CDR3 runs to 17 residues. Germline CDR1 reads SGDLS; CDR2 reads YYNGEE. Trimming stripped 0 bases from V and 0 bases from J, with 12 bases between. The CDR3 reads CASSVARQVANTGELFF. The CDR3 DNA follows: TGTGCCAGCAGCGTAGCTAGGCAGGTCGCGAACACCGGGGAGCTGTTTTTT.

The chain combines TRBV12-3 or TRBV12-4 with TRBJ2-2, with TRBD2 as a possible D gene (6 bases). CDR3 size: 17 residues. V was cut by 1 base and J by 3 bases, with 15 bases left in between. The CDR3 DNA is TGTGCCAGCAGTTTAGATTGGTTTGGAGGGGACACCGGGGAGCTGTTTTTT. Translating gives CASSLDWFGGDTGELFF.

This clonotype is medium-sized within its sample. The CDR3 nucleotides read TGCAGCATAAACCAGGGTGGCACCGGGGAGCTGTTTTTT. This translates into CSINQGGTGELFF. V gene TRBV29-1 combines with J gene TRBJ2-2, with a weak D call TRBD1 (5 bases). This CDR3 contains 13 residues. V shed 8 bases and J shed 4 bases, with 14 bases lying between them. Per germline, CDR1 SQVTM and CDR2 ANQGSEA.

This rearrangement joins TRBV12-3 or TRBV12-4 to TRBJ2-7; D is unresolved. Trimming stripped 3 bases from V and 2 bases from J, with 8 bases between. The CDR3 covers 13 residues. In nucleotides, the CDR3 is TGTGCCAGCAGTTTTTTGCCGACCTACGAGCAGTACTTC. Amino acids: CASSFLPTYEQYF.

This clonotype was recorded only once. The rearrangement uses TRBV25-1 and TRBJ2-2; the D gene is possibly TRBD1 (6 bases). Germline V lookup: CDR1 MGHDK, CDR2 SYGVNS. Trimming cost V 10 bases and J 3 bases, with 18 bases left between them. The CDR3 runs 15 residues. Here the CDR3 DNA reads TGTGCCACCTCCCAGGACAGTGGCTACACCGGGGAGCTGTTTTTT. The encoded protein is CATSQDSGYTGELFF.

By frequency in the sample, this clonotype is large. J is TRBJ2-2 and V is TRBV24-1, with 11 nucleotides matching TRBD1. CDR1 and CDR2 (germline): KGHDR, SFDVKD. This CDR3 spans 13 amino acids. With V trimmed by 9 bases and J by 5 bases, 1 base remained unmatched. CDR3 loop: CATRDRGTGELFF. CDR3 sequence (DNA): TGTGCCACCCGGGACAGGGGGACCGGGGAGCTGTTTTTT.

By share, this clonotype counts as medium-sized. The CDR3 protein is CSASPPRGETQYF. The CDR3 coding sequence is TGCAGTGCTAGCCCCCCCCGTGGGGAGACCCAGTACTTC. This chain connects TRBV20-1 to TRBJ2-5; unclear D gene. The CDR3 is 13 residues long. V was clipped by 3 bases and J by 5 bases, with 13 bases between them. Germline lookup yields CDR1 DFQATT and CDR2 SNEGSKA (reference sequence).

This chain links TRBV5-6 with TRBJ2-6; D uncertain. Germline V CDR1 and CDR2: SGHDT, YYEEEE. This CDR3 is built from 18 residues. V lost 4 bases and J lost 1, with 18 bases in between. The CDR3 nucleotides are TGTGCCAGCAGCCCCCCGGAAAGGCCATTGTCTGGGGCCAACGTCCTGACTTTC. This translates into CASSPPERPLSGANVLTF.

This clonotype was detected only a few times. The J gene is TRBJ2-7, the V gene TRBV12-3 or TRBV12-4; D possibly corresponds to TRBD2 (5 bases). V was cut by 1 base and J by 5 bases, with 18 bases left in between. The CDR3 sequence is 16 residues long. This chain's CDR3 is CASSLGPGMGTNEQYF. The CDR3 coding sequence is TGTGCCAGCAGTTTAGGTCCGGGGATGGGCACGAACGAGCAGTACTTC.

V is TRBV5-1 and J is TRBJ2-1, with D possibly TRBD2 on 6 matching bases. CDR3 length: 15 amino acids. CDR1 and CDR2 (germline): SGHRS, YFSETQ. V lost 3 bases and J 1 base, leaving 11 bases between the germline ends. This chain's CDR3 is CASSSAGPSYNEQFF. As DNA, the CDR3 is TGCGCCAGCAGCTCCGCGGGGCCTTCCTACAATGAGCAGTTCTTC.

By share, this clonotype counts as medium-sized. The chain has TRBV13 and TRBJ1-2, with TRBD1 matching 9 bases. The CDR3 contains 14 residues. Germline V gives CDR1 PRHDT, CDR2 FYEKMQ (reference sequence). The J segment lost 2 bases and the V segment lost 3 bases, leaving 1 base of the junction unmatched. The CDR3 protein is CASSLGTGNYGYTF. Here the CDR3 DNA reads TGTGCCAGCAGCTTGGGGACAGGGAACTATGGCTACACCTTC.

This clonotype was seen just once. The V gene is TRBV5-1, the J gene TRBJ2-3; D perhaps matches TRBD1 (6 bases). Per the germline V gene, CDR1 is SGHRS and CDR2 is YFSETQ. Trimming stripped 0 bases from V and 1 base from J, with 9 bases between. The CDR3 is made up of 15 amino acids. The CDR3 region is CASSLGTVGTDTQYF. CDR3 DNA: TGCGCCAGCAGCTTGGGGACAGTCGGCACAGATACGCAGTATTTT.

In its sample, this clonotype was seen a few times. This chain links TRBV6-6 with TRBJ2-3; TRBD2 aligns across 11 bases. Per germline, CDR1 MNHNY and CDR2 SVGAGI (reference sequence). J lost 6 bases, V lost 6 bases, and 14 bases had no gene match. This CDR3 is 17 amino acids long. The CDR3 DNA follows: TGTGCCAGCAGACCCAGTAGCGGGAGGGGCGGGGAGGATACGCAGTATTTT. This sequence encodes CASRPSSGRGGEDTQYF.

This clonotype was seen more than once but under ten times. The J gene is TRBJ2-1, the V gene TRBV29-1; D could derive from TRBD1 or TRBD2 (7 bases each). Germline-derived CDR1 and CDR2 are SQVTM and ANQGSEA. There are 15 residues in the CDR3. V gave up 3 bases and J gave up 0 bases, with 12 bases separating them. CDR3 coding DNA: TGCAGCGTTGAGGGAGGGGACAGCTCCTACAATGAGCAGTTCTTC. Its translation is CSVEGGDSSYNEQFF.

This clonotype has just a few counts. V and J are TRBV20-1 and TRBJ1-2; D not resolved. This CDR3 region has 12 residues. Trimming stripped 3 bases from V and 1 base from J, with 6 bases between. Germline lookup yields CDR1 DFQATT and CDR2 SNEGSKA (reference sequence). The CDR3 here is CSARPNNYGYTF. In DNA form, the CDR3 reads TGCAGTGCTAGGCCTAATAACTATGGCTACACCTTC.

The genes are TRBV6-5 and TRBJ2-6; D perhaps matches TRBD1 (6 bases). Germline CDR1 reads MNHEY; CDR2 reads SVGAGI. The CDR3 consists of 16 residues. The V and J ends lost 5 bases and 2 bases respectively, with 13 bases between them. The CDR3 spells CASSIQGTPGANVLTF. CDR3 in DNA: TGTGCCAGCAGTATACAGGGCACCCCTGGGGCCAACGTCCTGACTTTC.

There are a few counts of this clonotype. The V call is TRBV20-1, the J call TRBJ2-7; no firm D call. The germline V gene encodes CDR1 DFQATT and CDR2 SNEGSKA (reference sequence). V lost 4 bases and J lost 3, with 13 bases in between. The CDR3 loop spans 13 amino acids. Here the CDR3 reads CSAMFRLGYEQYF. The CDR3 coding sequence is TGCAGTGCTATGTTCCGATTGGGCTACGAGCAGTACTTC.

This clonotype was seen only a few times. The gene calls are TRBV7-2 and TRBJ2-1; 7 bases line up with TRBD2. The CDR3 runs to 11 residues. J gave up 12 bases and V 5 bases, and 4 bases lay outside the gene matches. CDR1 SGHTA and CDR2 FQGNSA come from the germline V gene. CDR3 region: CASSPRERQFF. CDR3 in DNA: TGTGCCAGCAGCCCGCGGGAGCGGCAGTTCTTC.

By its share, this clonotype is medium-sized (0.01 to 0.1%). The chain combines TRBV12-3 or TRBV12-4 with TRBJ1-2, with 10 bases that match TRBD1. The CDR3 runs 15 residues. The trim removed 3 bases at V and 4 bases at J, leaving 5 bases unmatched. In DNA form, the CDR3 reads TGTGCCAGCAGTTTTGACAGGGGGCAGGTCTATGGCTACACCTTC. Residues: CASSFDRGQVYGYTF.

The chain uses TRBV5-1 and TRBJ2-7, with TRBD1 as a possible D gene (6 bases). The CDR3 extends over 13 amino acids. The ends were cut back, 2 bases at V and 6 bases at J, with 12 bases in the middle. Germline lookup yields CDR1 SGHRS and CDR2 YFSETQ. CDR3 protein: CASSFGQSAEQYF. CDR3 nucleotides: TGCGCCAGCAGCTTTGGACAGTCTGCCGAGCAGTACTTC.

In this sample, this clonotype is medium-sized. The chain combines TRBV7-7 with TRBJ2-1; D is perhaps TRBD2 (5 bases). The CDR3 is 15 amino acids. Trimming took 2 bases from V and 8 from J, leaving 16 bases between them. Germline CDR1 SSHAT, CDR2 FNYEAQ (reference sequence). The CDR3: CASSLSGSRQDEQFF. The DNA for the CDR3 is TGTGCCAGCAGCTTATCGGGGTCCCGCCAGGATGAGCAGTTCTTC.

This clonotype ranks as medium-sized. This chain joins TRBV11-2 and TRBJ1-2; unclear D gene. The V and J ends lost 5 bases and 3 bases respectively, with 16 bases between them. Germline loops: CDR1 SGHAT, CDR2 FQNNGV. This CDR3 region has 15 residues. CDR3 in amino acids: CASSTRPDGHYGYTF. The CDR3 DNA reads TGTGCCAGCAGCACCCGTCCGGACGGACACTATGGCTACACCTTC.

The chain employs TRBV12-3 or TRBV12-4 and TRBJ2-1, with TRBD2 identical over 14 bases. This CDR3 region has 16 residues. V shed 6 bases, J shed 8 bases, and the junction held 9 bases outside the gene matches. The CDR3 DNA follows: TGTGCCAGCAGCCTAGGGACTAGCGGGAGTGGCGATGAGCAGTTCTTC. Its translation is CASSLGTSGSGDEQFF.

This clonotype was seen only a few times. This chain connects TRBV18 to TRBJ1-2; D gene ambiguous. Trimming pared 1 base from V and 8 bases from J, leaving 11 bases between. Germline V gives CDR1 KGHSH, CDR2 LQKENI. CDR3 length equals 13 residues. The CDR3 region is CASSPRVATGYTF. The DNA of the CDR3 is TGTGCCAGCTCACCACGGGTCGCAACAGGCTACACCTTC.

The chain links TRBV9 to TRBJ1-6; TRBD1 matches 7 bases. Germline V gene lookup returns CDR1 SGDLS and CDR2 YYNGEE. CDR3 length equals 15 residues. J gave up 7 bases and V 4 bases, and 8 bases lay outside the gene matches. CDR3 amino acids: CASSTRQGGNSPLHF. The CDR3 DNA reads TGTGCCAGCAGCACCAGACAGGGCGGGAATTCACCCCTCCACTTT. Together with reference TRBV9 and TRBJ1-6, the CDR3 gives the full variable domain: DSGVTQTPKHLITATGQRVTLRCSPRSGDLSVYWYQQSLDQGLQFLIQYYNGEERAKGNILERFSAQQFPDLHSELNLSSLELGDSALYFCASSTRQGGNSPLHFGNGTRLTVT.

The rearrangement uses TRBV6-6 and TRBJ1-3; no reliable D call. The CDR3 sequence is 15 residues long. CDR1 and CDR2 (germline): MNHNY, SVGAGI (reference sequence). V lost 10 bases and J lost 0, with 16 bases in between. The CDR3 region has the DNA TGTGCCACCCTTCTGAGTCCCTTCTCTGGAAACACCATATATTTT. As protein: CATLLSPFSGNTIYF.

By share of the sample, this clonotype is large. The chain joins TRBV11-2 to TRBJ1-2; a weak D match, TRBD1 (5 bases). CDR3 length: 12 residues. Germline-derived CDR1 and CDR2 are SGHAT and FQNNGV. Trimming stripped 1 base from V and 8 bases from J, with 8 bases between. Written as DNA, the CDR3 is TGTGCCAGCAGCTTAGCAGGGAGGGGCTACACCTTC. Translating it yields CASSLAGRGYTF. The full variable domain, rest sourced from reference TRBV11-2 and TRBJ1-2, is EAGVAQSPRYKIIEKRQSVAFWCNPISGHATLYWYQQILGQGPKLLIQFQNNGVVDDSQLPKDRFSAERLKGVDSTLKIQPAKLEDSAVYLCASSLAGRGYTFGSGTRLTVV.